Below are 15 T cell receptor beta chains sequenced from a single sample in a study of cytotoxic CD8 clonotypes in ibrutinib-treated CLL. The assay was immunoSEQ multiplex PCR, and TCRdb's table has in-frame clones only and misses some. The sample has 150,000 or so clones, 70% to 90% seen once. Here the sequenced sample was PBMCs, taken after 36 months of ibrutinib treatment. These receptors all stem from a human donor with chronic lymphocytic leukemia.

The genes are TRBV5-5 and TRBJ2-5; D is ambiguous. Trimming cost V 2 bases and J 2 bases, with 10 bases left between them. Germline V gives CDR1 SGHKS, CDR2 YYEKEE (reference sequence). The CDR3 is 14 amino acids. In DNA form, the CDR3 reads TGTGCCAGCAGCTTTTCACGGCTTCAAGAGACCCAGTACTTC. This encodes CASSFSRLQETQYF.

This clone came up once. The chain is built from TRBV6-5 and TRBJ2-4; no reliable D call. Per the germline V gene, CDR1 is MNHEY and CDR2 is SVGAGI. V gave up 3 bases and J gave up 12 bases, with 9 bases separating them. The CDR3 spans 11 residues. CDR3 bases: TGTGCCAGCAGTTATCAGAGCGCTCAGTACTTC. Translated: CASSYQSAQYF.

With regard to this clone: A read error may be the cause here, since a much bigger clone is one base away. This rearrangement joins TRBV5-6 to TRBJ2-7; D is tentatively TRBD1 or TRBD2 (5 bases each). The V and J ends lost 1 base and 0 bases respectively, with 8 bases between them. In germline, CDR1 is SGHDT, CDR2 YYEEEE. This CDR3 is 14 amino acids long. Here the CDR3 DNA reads TGTGCCAGCAGCTTGACCGGGACCTCCTACGAGCAGTACTTC. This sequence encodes CASSLTGTSYEQYF. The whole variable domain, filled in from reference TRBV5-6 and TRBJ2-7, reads DAGVTQSPTHLIKTRGQQVTLRCSPKSGHDTVSWYQQALGQGPQFIFQYYEEEERQRGNFPDRFSGHQFPNYSSELNVNALLLGDSALYLCASSLTGTSYEQYFGPGTRLTVT.

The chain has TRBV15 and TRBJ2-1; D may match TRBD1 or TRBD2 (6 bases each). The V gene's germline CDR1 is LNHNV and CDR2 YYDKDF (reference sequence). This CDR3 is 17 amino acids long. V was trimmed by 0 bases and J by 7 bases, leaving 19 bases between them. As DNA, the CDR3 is TGTGCCACCAGCAGAGATTGGGGCTCTTCGGGGGCTAATGAGCAGTTCTTC. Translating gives CATSRDWGSSGANEQFF. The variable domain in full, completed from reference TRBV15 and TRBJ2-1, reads DAMVIQNPRYQVTQFGKPVTLSCSQTLNHNVMYWYQQKSSQAPKLLFHYYDKDFNNEADTPDNFQSRRPNTSFCFLDIRSPGLGDTAMYLCATSRDWGSSGANEQFFGPGTRLTVL.

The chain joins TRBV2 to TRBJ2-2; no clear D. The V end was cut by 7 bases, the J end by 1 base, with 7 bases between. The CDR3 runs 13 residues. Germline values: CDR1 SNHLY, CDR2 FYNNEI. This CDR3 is CASTFGNTGELFF. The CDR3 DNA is TGTGCCAGCACTTTCGGGAACACCGGGGAGCTGTTTTTT. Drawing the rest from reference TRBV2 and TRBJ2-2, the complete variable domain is EPEVTQTPSHQVTQMGQEVILRCVPISNHLYFYWYRQILGQKVEFLVSFYNNEISEKSEIFDDQFSVERPDGSNFTLKIRSTKLEDSAMYFCASTFGNTGELFFGEGSRLTVL.

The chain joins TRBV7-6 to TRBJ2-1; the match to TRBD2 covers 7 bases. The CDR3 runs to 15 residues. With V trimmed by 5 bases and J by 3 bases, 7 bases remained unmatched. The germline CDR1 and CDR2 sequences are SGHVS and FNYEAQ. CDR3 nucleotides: TGTGCCAGCAGCCCTGGGCTAGCGGTCTACAATGAGCAGTTCTTC. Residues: CASSPGLAVYNEQFF.

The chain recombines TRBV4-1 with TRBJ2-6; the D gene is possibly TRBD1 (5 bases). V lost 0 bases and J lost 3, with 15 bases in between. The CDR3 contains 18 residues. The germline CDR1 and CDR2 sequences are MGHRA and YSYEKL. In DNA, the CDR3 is TGCGCCAGCAGCCAAGACCCGACAGCCGTTTTTGGGGCCAACGTCCTGACTTTC. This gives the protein CASSQDPTAVFGANVLTF.

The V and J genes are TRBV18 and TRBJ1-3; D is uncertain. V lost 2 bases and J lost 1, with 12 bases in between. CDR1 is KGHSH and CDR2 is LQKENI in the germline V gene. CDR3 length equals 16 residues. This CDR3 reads CASSPSASNSGNTIYF. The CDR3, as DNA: TGTGCCAGCTCACCATCGGCCAGCAATTCTGGAAACACCATATATTTT.

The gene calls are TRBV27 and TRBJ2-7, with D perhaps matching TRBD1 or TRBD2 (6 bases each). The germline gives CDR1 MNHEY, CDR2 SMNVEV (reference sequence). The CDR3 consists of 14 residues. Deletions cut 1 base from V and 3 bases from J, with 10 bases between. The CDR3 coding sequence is TGTGCCAGCAGTTTATTTGGGGGGCACTACGAGCAGTACTTC. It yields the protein CASSLFGGHYEQYF.

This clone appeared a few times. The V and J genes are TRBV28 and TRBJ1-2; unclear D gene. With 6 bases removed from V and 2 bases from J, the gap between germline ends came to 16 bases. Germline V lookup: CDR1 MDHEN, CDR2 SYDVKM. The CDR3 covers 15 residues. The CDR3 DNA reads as TGTGCCAGCAGCCCCAATCGGGGTACGAACTATGGCTACACCTTC. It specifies CASSPNRGTNYGYTF.

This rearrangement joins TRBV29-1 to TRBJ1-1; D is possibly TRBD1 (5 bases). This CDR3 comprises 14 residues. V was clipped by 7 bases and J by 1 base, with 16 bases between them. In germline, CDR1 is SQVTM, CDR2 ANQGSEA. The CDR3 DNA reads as TGCAGCGCCGAGGGGTGGCAGGCGAACACTGAAGCTTTCTTT. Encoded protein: CSAEGWQANTEAFF.

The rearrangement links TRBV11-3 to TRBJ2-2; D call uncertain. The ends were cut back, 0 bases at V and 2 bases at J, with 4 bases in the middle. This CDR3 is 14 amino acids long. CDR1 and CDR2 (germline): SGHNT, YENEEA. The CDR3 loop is CASSLDLNTGELFF. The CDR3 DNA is TGTGCCAGCAGCTTAGATTTAAACACCGGGGAGCTGTTTTTT.

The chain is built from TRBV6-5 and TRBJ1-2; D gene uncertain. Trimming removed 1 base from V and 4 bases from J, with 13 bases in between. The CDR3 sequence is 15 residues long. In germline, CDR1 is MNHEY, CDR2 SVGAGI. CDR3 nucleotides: TGTGCCAGCAGTTACTATTGGGAGGGAAGCTATGGCTACACCTTC. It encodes CASSYYWEGSYGYTF.

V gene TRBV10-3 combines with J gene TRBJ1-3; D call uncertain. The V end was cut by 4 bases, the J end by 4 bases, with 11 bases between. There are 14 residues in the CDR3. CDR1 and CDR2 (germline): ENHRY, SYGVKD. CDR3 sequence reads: CAISASIEGNTIYF. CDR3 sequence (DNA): TGTGCCATCAGTGCCAGCATTGAAGGAAACACCATATATTTT.

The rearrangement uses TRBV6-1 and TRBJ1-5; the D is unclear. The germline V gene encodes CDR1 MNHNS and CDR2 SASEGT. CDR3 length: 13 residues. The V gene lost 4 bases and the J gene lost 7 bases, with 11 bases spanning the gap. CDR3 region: CASSALAGQPQHF. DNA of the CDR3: TGTGCCAGCAGTGCCTTGGCGGGCCAGCCCCAGCATTTT.